This T cell receptor (beta chain) was recorded in a study of T cell repertoires in aging, cancer and after chemotherapy. Study-level information: Around 8.8 million TCR reads were in the whole dataset. Points from the study as a whole: In each cancer cohort, median generation probability increased across chemotherapy, suggesting thymic output rebounded.

As to this clonotype: Its antigen remains unidentified.

TRB rearrangements spanning V, D and J were amplified using mixed TRB-A/B primers. TCRdb re-called the multiplex PCR reads through MiXCR, storing one row per CDR3 protein. Of thousands of distinct CDR3 sequences listed, about 35% are singletons. V dropped 4 bases and J dropped 8; count of bases not matched to a gene: 8. Germline CDR1 SGHNT, CDR2 YYREEE (reference sequence). The CDR3 spans 13 residues. Peripheral blood genomic DNA, not sorted cells or RNA, was the template. The sequence was obtained from a human donor in good health. The genes are TRBV5-4 and TRBJ1-2; 7 bases are shared with TRBD1. The specimen sequenced was blood. CDR3 nucleotide sequence: TGTGCCAGCAGCCTCGAGGGGGCGCGAGGCTACACCTTC. Its protein product is CASSLEGARGYTF.